This TCR beta chain was sequenced during a study of chemoradiotherapy in HPV16-positive cancers. Findings and caveats of the study: Candidate HPV-specific clones and E7-related TCR motifs grew in tumor during treatment.

On this clone: As yet, its antigen is unknown.

The repertoire was sequenced with immunoSEQ multiplex PCR; TCRdb's copy has only in-frame clones and lacks some. The sample carries approximately 50,000 clones, about 92% recorded once. The V gene's germline CDR1 is SGHNT and CDR2 YENEEA. The junction had 8 bases not matched to a gene; V was cut back by 3 bases and J by 5 bases. The length of the CDR3 is 15 residues. The chain joins TRBV11-3 to TRBJ2-5; 8 bases agree with TRBD1. Here the sequenced sample was blood, taken from a patient who underwent chemoradiotherapy. This receptor was taken from a human donor with HPV-associated anogenital cancer. Here the CDR3 reads CASSFGQGAGETQYF. The CDR3 DNA follows: TGTGCCAGCAGCTTCGGCCAGGGGGCGGGGGAGACCCAGTACTTC.